This T cell receptor (beta chain) comes out of a study of Ad26.COV2.S vaccination and SARS-CoV-2 variants. The table came from immunoSEQ multiplex PCR; TCRdb's copy has only in-frame clones and leaves some out. The profile shows about 350,000 clones, about 90% of them singletons. Comments on this clone: As yet, its antigen is unknown.

Study outcomes and limitations: Compared with placebo recipients, vaccine recipients had higher spike-specific TCR breadth.

The length of the CDR3 is 12 residues. Germline CDR1 and CDR2: ENHRY and SYGVKD. With 11 bases removed from V and 0 bases from J, the gap between germline ends came to 11 bases. This clonotype was sampled from a human donor who had recovered from COVID-19. The chain employs TRBV10-3 and TRBJ2-7; D may be TRBD1 (6 bases). The sequences come from peripheral blood, collected after recovery from COVID-19. CDR3 DNA: TGTGCCGCCTCGGGACACTCCTACGAGCAGTACTTC. Its protein product is CAASGHSYEQYF.